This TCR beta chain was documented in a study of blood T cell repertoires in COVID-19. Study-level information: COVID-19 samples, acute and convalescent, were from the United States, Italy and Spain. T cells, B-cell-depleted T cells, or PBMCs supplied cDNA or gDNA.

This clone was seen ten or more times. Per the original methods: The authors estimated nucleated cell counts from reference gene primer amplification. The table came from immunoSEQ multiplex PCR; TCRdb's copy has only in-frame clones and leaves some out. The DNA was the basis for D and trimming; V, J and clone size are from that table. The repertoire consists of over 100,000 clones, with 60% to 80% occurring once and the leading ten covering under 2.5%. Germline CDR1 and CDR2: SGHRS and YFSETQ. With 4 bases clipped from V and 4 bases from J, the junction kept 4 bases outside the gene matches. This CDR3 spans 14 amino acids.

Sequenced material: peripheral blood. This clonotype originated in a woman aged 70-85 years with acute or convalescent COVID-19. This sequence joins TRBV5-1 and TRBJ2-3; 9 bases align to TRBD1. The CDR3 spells CASSLGQGSDTQYF. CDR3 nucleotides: TGCGCCAGCAGCCTAGGACAGGGGTCAGATACGCAGTATTTT.